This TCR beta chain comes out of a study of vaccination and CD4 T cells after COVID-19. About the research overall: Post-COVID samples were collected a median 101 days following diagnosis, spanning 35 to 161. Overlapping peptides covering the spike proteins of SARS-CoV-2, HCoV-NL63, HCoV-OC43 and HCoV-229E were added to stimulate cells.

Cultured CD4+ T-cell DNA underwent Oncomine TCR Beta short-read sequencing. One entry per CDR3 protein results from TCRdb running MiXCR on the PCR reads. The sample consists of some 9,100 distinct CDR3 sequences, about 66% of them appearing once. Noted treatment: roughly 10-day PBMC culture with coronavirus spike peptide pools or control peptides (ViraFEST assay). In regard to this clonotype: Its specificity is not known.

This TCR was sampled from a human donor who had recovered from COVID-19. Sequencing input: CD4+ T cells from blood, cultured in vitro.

CDR3 in DNA: TGTGCCAGCAGTGAAAGCCGCGGAAACACCATATATTTT. Its protein product is CASSESRGNTIYF. The chain links TRBV6-1 to TRBJ1-3; unclear D gene. V gave up 2 bases and J gave up 4 bases, with 6 bases separating them. The CDR3 covers 13 residues. Germline V gene sequence: CDR1 MNHNS, CDR2 SASEGT.